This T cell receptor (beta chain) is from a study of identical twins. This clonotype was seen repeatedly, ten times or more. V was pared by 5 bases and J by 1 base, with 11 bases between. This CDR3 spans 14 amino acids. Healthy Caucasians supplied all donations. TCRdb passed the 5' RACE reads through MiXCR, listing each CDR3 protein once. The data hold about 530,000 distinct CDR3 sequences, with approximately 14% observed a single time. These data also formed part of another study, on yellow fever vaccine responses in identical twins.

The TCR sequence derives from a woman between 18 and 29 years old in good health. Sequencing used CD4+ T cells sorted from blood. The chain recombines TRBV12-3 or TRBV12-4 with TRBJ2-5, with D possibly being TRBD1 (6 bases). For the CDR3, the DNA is TGTGCCAGCAGTCCCGGGACACCCCAAGAGACCCAGTACTTC. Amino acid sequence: CASSPGTPQETQYF.